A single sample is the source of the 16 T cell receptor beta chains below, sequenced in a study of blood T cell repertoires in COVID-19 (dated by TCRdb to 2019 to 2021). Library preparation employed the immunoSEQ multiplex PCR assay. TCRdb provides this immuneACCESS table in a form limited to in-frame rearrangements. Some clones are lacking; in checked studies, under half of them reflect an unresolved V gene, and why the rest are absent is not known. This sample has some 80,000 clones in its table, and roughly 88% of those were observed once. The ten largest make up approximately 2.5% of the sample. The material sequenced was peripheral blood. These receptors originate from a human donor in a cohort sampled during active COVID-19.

CDR3 DNA sequence: TGTGCCTGGGCCGAGGCGTACCAAGAGACCCAGTACTTC. It codes for CAWAEAYQETQYF. The chain links TRBV30 to TRBJ2-5; D is uncertain. CDR1 and CDR2 (germline): GTSNPN, SVGIG (reference sequence). Between the trimmed V and J ends, which lost 5 bases and 0 bases, there was a span of 10 bases. The CDR3 loop spans 13 amino acids.

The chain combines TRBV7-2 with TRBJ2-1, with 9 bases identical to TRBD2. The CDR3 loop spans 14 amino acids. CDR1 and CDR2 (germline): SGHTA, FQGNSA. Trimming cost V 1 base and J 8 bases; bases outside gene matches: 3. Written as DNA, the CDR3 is TGTGCCAGCAGCTTAGGGCTAGCGGGACATGAGCAGTTCTTC. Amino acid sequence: CASSLGLAGHEQFF.

CDR3 DNA: TGTGCCAGCAGCCAAGGGCCAGGATCGCAAGAGACCCAGTACTTC. Translating it yields CASSQGPGSQETQYF. The rearrangement links TRBV3-1 (or the pseudogene TRBV3-2) to TRBJ2-5; the D is unclear. This CDR3 has 15 amino acids. The V gene lost 1 base and the J gene lost 2 bases, with 11 bases spanning the gap. Germline V gene data show CDR1 as LGHDT and CDR2 as YNNKEL (reference sequence).

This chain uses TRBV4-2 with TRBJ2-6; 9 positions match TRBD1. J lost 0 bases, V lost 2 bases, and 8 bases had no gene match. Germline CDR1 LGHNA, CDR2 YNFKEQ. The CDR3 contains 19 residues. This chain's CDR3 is CASSQLGDRVLSGANVLTF. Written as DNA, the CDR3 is TGTGCCAGCAGCCAACTCGGGGACAGGGTCCTCTCTGGGGCCAACGTCCTGACTTTC.

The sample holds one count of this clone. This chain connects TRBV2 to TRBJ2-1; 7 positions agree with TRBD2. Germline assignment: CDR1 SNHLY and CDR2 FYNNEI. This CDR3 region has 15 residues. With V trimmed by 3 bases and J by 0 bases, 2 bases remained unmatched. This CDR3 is CASSEGGSSYNEQFF. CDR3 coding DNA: TGTGCCAGCAGTGAGGGCGGGAGCTCCTACAATGAGCAGTTCTTC.

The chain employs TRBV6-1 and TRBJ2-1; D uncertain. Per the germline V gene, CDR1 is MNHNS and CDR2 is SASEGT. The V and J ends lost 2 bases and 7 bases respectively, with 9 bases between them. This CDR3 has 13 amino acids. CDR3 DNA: TGTGCCAGCAGTGAATTCGGTGAAAATGAGCAGTTCTTC. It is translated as CASSEFGENEQFF.

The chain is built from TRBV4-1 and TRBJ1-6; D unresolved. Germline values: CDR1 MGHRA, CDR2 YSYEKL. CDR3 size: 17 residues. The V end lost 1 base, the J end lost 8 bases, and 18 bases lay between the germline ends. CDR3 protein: CASSQVDLGLSHSPLHF. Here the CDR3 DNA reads TGCGCCAGCAGCCAAGTCGATTTGGGCCTTTCCCATTCACCCCTCCACTTT.

Here the CDR3 DNA reads TGTGCCAGCAGCCAAGACCCCGGACTGATCTCTGGAAACACCATATATTTT. It specifies CASSQDPGLISGNTIYF. The V call is TRBV3-1 (or the pseudogene TRBV3-2), the J call TRBJ1-3; D call uncertain. V was cut by 0 bases and J by 0 bases, with 12 bases left in between. The CDR3 is 17 residues long. The germline V gene has CDR1 LGHDT and CDR2 YNNKEL (reference sequence).

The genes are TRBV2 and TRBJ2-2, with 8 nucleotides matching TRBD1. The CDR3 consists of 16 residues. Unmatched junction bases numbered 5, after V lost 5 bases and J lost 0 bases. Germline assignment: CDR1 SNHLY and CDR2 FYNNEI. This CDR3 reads CASSYGQGANTGELFF. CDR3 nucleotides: TGTGCCAGCAGTTATGGACAGGGCGCGAACACCGGGGAGCTGTTTTTT.

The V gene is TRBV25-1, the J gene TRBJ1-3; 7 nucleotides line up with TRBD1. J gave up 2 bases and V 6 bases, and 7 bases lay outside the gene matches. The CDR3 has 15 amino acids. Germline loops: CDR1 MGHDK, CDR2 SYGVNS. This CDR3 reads CASSRAGTAGNTIYF. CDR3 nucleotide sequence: TGTGCCAGCAGCCGTGCCGGGACAGCTGGAAACACCATATATTTT.

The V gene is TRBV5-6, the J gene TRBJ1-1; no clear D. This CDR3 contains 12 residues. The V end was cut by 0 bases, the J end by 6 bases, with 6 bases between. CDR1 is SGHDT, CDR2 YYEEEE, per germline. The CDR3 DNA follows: TGTGCCAGCAGCTTGGGACAACCTGAAGCTTTCTTT. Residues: CASSLGQPEAFF.

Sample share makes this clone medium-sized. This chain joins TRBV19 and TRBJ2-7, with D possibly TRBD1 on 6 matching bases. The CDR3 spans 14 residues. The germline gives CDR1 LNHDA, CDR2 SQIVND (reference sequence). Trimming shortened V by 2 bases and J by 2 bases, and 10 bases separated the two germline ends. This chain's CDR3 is CASSITNRAYEQYF. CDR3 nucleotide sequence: TGTGCCAGTAGTATAACAAACAGGGCCTACGAGCAGTACTTC.

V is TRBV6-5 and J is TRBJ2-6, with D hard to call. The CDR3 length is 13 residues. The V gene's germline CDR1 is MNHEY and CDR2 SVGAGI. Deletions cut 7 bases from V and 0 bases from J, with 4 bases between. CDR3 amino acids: CASTRSGANVLTF. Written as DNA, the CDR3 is TGTGCCAGCACCCGCTCTGGGGCCAACGTCCTGACTTTC.

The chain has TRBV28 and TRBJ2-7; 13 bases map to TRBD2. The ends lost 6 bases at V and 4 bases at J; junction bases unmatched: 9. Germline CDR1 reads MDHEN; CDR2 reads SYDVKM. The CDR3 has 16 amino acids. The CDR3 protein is CASSVTSGRAFYEQYF. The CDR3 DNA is TGTGCCAGCAGCGTTACTAGCGGGAGGGCCTTTTACGAGCAGTACTTC.

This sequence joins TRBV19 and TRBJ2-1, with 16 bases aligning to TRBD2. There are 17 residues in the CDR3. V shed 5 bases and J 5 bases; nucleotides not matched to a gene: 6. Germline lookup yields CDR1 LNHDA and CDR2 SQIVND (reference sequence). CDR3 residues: CASSGGLAGGPHNEQFF. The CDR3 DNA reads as TGTGCCAGTAGTGGGGGACTAGCGGGAGGGCCACACAATGAGCAGTTCTTC.

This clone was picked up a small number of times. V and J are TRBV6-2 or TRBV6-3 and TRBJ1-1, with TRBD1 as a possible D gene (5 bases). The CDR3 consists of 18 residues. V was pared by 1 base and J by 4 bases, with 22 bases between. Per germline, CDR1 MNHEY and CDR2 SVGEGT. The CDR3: CASSYYSRAREGITEAFF. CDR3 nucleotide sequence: TGTGCCAGCAGTTACTATTCTCGGGCCAGGGAAGGGATCACTGAAGCTTTCTTT.